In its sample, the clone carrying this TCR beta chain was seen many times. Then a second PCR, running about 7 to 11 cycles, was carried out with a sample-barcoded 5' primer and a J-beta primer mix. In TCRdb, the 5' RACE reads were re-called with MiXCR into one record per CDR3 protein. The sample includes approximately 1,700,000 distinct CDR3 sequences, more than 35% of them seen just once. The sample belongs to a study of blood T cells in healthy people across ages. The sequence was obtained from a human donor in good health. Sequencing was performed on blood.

The CDR3 DNA sequence: TGCGCCAGCAGCCAAGATGGGGGCACGGGGGGTTACGAGCAGTACTTC. It encodes CASSQDGGTGGYEQYF. The chain uses TRBV4-3 and TRBJ2-7, with a weak D call TRBD2 (7 bases). Looked up from germline, CDR1 is LGHNA and CDR2 is YSLEER. The CDR3 covers 16 residues. V was shortened by 0 bases and J by 4 bases, with 16 bases between the two germline ends.